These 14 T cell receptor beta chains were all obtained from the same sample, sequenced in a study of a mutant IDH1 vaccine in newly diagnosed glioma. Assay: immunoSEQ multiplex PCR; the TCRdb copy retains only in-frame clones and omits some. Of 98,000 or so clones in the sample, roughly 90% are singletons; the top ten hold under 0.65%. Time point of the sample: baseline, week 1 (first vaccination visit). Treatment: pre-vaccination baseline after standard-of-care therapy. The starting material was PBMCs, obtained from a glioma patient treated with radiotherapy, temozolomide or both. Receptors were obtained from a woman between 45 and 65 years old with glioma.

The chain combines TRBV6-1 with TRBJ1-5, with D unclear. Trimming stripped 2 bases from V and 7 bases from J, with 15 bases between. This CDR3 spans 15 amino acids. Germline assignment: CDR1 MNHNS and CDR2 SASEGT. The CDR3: CASSESTLNRQPQHF. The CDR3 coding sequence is TGTGCCAGCAGTGAAAGTACTCTGAACCGGCAGCCCCAGCATTTT.

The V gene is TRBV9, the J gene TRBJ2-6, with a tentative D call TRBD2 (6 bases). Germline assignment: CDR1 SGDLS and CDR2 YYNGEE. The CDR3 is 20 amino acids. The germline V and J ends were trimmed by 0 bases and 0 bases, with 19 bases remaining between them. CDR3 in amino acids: CASSVAGEDSPLSGANVLTF. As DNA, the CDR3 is TGTGCCAGCAGCGTAGCGGGAGAGGATTCCCCTCTCTCTGGGGCCAACGTCCTGACTTTC.

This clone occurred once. CDR3 nucleotide sequence: TGCGCCAGCAGCTTGTCCGGTGGACAGCCCCAGCATTTT. The encoded protein is CASSLSGGQPQHF. The chain joins TRBV5-1 to TRBJ1-5; D is ambiguous. V lost 1 base, J lost 7 bases, and 9 bases lay in between. This CDR3 region has 13 residues. Germline CDR1 is SGHRS and CDR2 is YFSETQ.

CDR3 sequence reads: CASSLQEDTEAFF. CDR3 nucleotides: TGTGCCAGCAGCTTACAGGAGGACACTGAAGCTTTCTTT. The chain employs TRBV7-3 and TRBJ1-1; no firm D call. This CDR3 has 13 residues. With 2 bases removed from V and 3 bases from J, the gap between germline ends came to 7 bases. Germline values: CDR1 SGHTA, CDR2 FQGTGA.

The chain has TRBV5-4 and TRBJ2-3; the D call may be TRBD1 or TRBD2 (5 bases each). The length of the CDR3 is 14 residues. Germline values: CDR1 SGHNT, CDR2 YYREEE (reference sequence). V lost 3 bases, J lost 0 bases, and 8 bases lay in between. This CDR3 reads CASSWDGSTDTQYF. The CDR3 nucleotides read TGTGCCAGCAGCTGGGACGGGAGCACAGATACGCAGTATTTT.

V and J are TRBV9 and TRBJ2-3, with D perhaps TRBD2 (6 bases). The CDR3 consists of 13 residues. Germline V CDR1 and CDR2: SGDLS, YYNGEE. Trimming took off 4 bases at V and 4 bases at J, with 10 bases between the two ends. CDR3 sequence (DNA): TGTGCCAGCAGCTTCGGGAGTTCAGATACGCAGTATTTT. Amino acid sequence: CASSFGSSDTQYF. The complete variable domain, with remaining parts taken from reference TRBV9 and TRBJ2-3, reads DSGVTQTPKHLITATGQRVTLRCSPRSGDLSVYWYQQSLDQGLQFLIQYYNGEERAKGNILERFSAQQFPDLHSELNLSSLELGDSALYFCASSFGSSDTQYFGPGTRLTVL.

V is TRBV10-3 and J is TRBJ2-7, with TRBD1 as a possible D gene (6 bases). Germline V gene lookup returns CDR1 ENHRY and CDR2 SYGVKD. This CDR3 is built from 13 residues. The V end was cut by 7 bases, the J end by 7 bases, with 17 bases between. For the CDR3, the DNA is TGTGCCATCACAGGCAACGCCCAGGGGGAGCAGTACTTC. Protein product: CAITGNAQGEQYF.

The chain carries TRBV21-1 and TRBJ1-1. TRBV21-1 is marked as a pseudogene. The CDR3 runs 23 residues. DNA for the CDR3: TGTGCCAGCAGCAAACGGACCAAACCTGGCGCCAGGATCGAACCAACACTGAACACTGAAGCTTTCTTT. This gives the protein CASSKRTKPGARIEPTLNTEAFF.

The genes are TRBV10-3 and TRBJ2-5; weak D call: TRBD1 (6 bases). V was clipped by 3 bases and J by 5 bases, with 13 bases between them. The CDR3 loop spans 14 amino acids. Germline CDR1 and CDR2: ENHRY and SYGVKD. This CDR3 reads CAISDRGRWETQYF. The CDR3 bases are TGTGCCATCAGTGACAGGGGAAGGTGGGAGACCCAGTACTTC.

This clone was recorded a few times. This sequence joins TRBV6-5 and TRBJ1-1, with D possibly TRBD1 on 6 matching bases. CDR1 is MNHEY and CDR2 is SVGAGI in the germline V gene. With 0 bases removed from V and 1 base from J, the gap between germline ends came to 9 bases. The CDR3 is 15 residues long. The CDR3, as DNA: TGTGCCAGCAGTTACTCCACGACAGGGAACACTGAAGCTTTCTTT. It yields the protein CASSYSTTGNTEAFF.

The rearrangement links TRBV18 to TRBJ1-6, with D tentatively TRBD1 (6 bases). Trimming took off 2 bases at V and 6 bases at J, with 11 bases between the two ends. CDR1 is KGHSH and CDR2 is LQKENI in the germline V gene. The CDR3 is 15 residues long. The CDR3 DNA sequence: TGTGCCAGCTCACCATCGGGGGCGACTAATTCACCCCTCCACTTT. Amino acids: CASSPSGATNSPLHF.

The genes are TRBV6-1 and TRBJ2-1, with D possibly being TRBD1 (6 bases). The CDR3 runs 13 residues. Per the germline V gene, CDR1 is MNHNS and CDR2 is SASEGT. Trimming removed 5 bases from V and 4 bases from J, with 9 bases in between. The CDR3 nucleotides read TGTGCCAGCAGTCAAGACAGGTACAATGAGCAGTTCTTC. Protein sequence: CASSQDRYNEQFF.

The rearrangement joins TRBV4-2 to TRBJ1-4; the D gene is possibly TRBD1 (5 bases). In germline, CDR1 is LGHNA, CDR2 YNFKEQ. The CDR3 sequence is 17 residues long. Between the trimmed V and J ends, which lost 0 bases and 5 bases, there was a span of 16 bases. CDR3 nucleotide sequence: TGTGCCAGCAGCCAAGATCACCTTGGGGACGCAAATGAAAAACTGTTTTTT. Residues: CASSQDHLGDANEKLFF.

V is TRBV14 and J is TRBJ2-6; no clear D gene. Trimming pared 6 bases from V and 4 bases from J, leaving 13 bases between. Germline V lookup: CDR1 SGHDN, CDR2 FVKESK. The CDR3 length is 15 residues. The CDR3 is CASSPIGTGANVLTF. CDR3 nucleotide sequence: TGTGCCAGCAGTCCTATCGGTACGGGGGCCAACGTCCTGACTTTC.